Sequencing of this T cell receptor beta chain was carried out in a study of T cell changes during pregnancy in multiple sclerosis. Method: immunoSEQ multiplex PCR; TCRdb's copy keeps in-frame clones and lacks some. The data hold around 92,000 clones, with approximately 94% observed a single time. The V gene's germline CDR1 is MNHEY and CDR2 SVGAGI. V was trimmed by 7 bases and J by 7 bases, leaving 10 bases between them. This CDR3 has 11 amino acids. This clone was found once. The chain recombines TRBV6-5 with TRBJ1-2; D gene unclear. This sequence was found in a female donor with multiple sclerosis, enrolled in a pregnancy study. This material consisted of peripheral blood, taken in the third trimester of pregnancy. The DNA for the CDR3 is TGTGCCAGCAAGGGAGGTCGTGGCTACACCTTC. Protein sequence: CASKGGRGYTF.